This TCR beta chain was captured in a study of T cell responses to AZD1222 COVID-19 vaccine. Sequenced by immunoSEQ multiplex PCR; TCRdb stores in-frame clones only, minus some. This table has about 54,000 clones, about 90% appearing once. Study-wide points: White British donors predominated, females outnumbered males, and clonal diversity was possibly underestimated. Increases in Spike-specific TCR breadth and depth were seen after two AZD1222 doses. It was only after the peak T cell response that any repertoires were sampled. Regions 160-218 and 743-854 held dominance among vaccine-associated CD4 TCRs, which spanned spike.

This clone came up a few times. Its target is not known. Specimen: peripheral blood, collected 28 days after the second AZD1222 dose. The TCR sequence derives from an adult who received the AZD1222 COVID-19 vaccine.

Here the CDR3 reads CASSLRGYEQYF. CDR3 DNA: TGTGCCAGCAGCTTAAGGGGGTACGAGCAGTACTTC. The chain employs TRBV11-3 and TRBJ2-7, with a tentative D call TRBD1 (6 bases). Germline CDR1 is SGHNT and CDR2 is YENEEA. This CDR3 is 12 amino acids long. The germline V and J ends were trimmed by 2 bases and 4 bases, with 6 bases remaining between them.